These T cell receptor beta chains were read from a single sample in a study of metastatic and nonmetastatic thyroid tumors. TCRdb used MiXCR to call clones anew from the PCR reads. In the table there are roughly 20,000 clones, about 30% of which are singletons. The sample comprised tumor tissue. The origin of the receptors is a female donor with papillary thyroid cancer or a benign thyroid nodule (not recorded which). Some clones in this sample may be carry-over from other donors' samples. Both conserved end residues are part of each CDR3. Fields, in order: clone size, J gene, V gene, D gene, CDR3 DNA, CDR3 protein. The D gene is left open where the match is weak. Clone size appears in some rows only: once, few, many, or a class for an expanded clone.

clone_size: .
j_call: TRBJ2-7
v_call: TRBV6-1
d_call: .
cdr3_nt: TGTGCCAGCAGTGAAGCGGCAGTTCGCTCCTACGAGCAGTACTTC
cdr3_aa: CASSEAAVRSYEQYF

clone_size: medium-sized
j_call: TRBJ2-3
v_call: TRBV20-1
d_call: TRBD2
cdr3_nt: TGCAGTGCTAGAGATGCGGGAGGGCAAGCAGATACGCAGTATTTT
cdr3_aa: CSARDAGGQADTQYF

clone_size: .
j_call: TRBJ2-2
v_call: TRBV11-2
d_call: TRBD2
cdr3_nt: TGTGCCAGCAGCTTAGATGCGGGAGGGCCCGGGGAGCTGTTTTTT
cdr3_aa: CASSLDAGGPGELFF

clone_size: .
j_call: TRBJ2-7
v_call: TRBV15
d_call: .
cdr3_nt: TGTGCCACCAGCAGAGTTGACACCTACGAGCAGTACTTC
cdr3_aa: CATSRVDTYEQYF

clone_size: .
j_call: TRBJ2-2
v_call: TRBV2
d_call: .
cdr3_nt: TGTGCCAGCAGTGCGATACCCTTGGCCGGGGAGCTGTTTTTT
cdr3_aa: CASSAIPLAGELFF

clone_size: medium-sized
j_call: TRBJ1-2
v_call: TRBV19
d_call: .
cdr3_nt: TGTGCCAGTAGTGCCCCTCGCAGCTATGGCTACACCTTC
cdr3_aa: CASSAPRSYGYTF

clone_size: .
j_call: TRBJ1-2
v_call: TRBV18
d_call: .
cdr3_nt: TGTGCCAGCTCACCAAGGGCAGCCTTAGAGGGCTACGGCTACACCTTC
cdr3_aa: CASSPRAALEGYGYTF

clone_size: .
j_call: TRBJ2-5
v_call: TRBV18
d_call: .
cdr3_nt: TGTGCCAGCTCACCACTTTCCGGGGAGACCCAGTACTTC
cdr3_aa: CASSPLSGETQYF

clone_size: few
j_call: TRBJ2-3
v_call: TRBV6-1
d_call: .
cdr3_nt: TGTGCCAGCATCCCGGGACGGGGGGCAACAGATACGCAGTATTTT
cdr3_aa: CASIPGRGATDTQYF

clone_size: .
j_call: TRBJ2-1
v_call: TRBV11-2
d_call: .
cdr3_nt: TGTGCCAGCAGCTCTCAGTCGGGACTCCACTCCTACAATGAGCAGTTCTTC
cdr3_aa: CASSSQSGLHSYNEQFF

clone_size: medium-sized
j_call: TRBJ2-5
v_call: TRBV12-3/TRBV12-4
d_call: TRBD1
cdr3_nt: TGTGCCAGCAGGCGACAGGGGCACCCCGGAGAGACCCAGTACTTC
cdr3_aa: CASRRQGHPGETQYF

clone_size: .
j_call: TRBJ2-3
v_call: TRBV12-3/TRBV12-4
d_call: .
cdr3_nt: TGTGCCAGCAGTTACGGACAGGGATCGCGGGAGGCAGATACGCAGTATTTT
cdr3_aa: CASSYGQGSREADTQYF

clone_size: few
j_call: TRBJ1-5
v_call: TRBV6-1
d_call: .
cdr3_nt: TGTGCCAGCAGTGAGTCACAGGATAGCAATCAGCCCCAGCATTTT
cdr3_aa: CASSESQDSNQPQHF

clone_size: many
j_call: TRBJ2-5
v_call: TRBV18
d_call: .
cdr3_nt: TGTGCCAGCTCACCCGGATCAGGGCCACGGGAGACCCAGTACTTC
cdr3_aa: CASSPGSGPRETQYF

clone_size: many
j_call: TRBJ2-5
v_call: TRBV7-6
d_call: .
cdr3_nt: TGTGCCAGCAGCTCTCCGGGGCTACAAGAGACCCAGTACTTC
cdr3_aa: CASSSPGLQETQYF

clone_size: few
j_call: TRBJ2-7
v_call: TRBV20-1
d_call: TRBD2
cdr3_nt: TGCAGTGCTAGAAGCGGGACCTTCTACGAGCAGTACTTC
cdr3_aa: CSARSGTFYEQYF

clone_size: medium-sized
j_call: TRBJ2-5
v_call: TRBV6-1
d_call: .
cdr3_nt: TGTGCCAGCTGGAGAAGGGAGACCCAGTACTTC
cdr3_aa: CASWRRETQYF

clone_size: .
j_call: TRBJ2-2
v_call: TRBV9
d_call: .
cdr3_nt: TGTGCCAGCAGCCAAACTATGCTACTCGGGGAGCTGTTTTTT
cdr3_aa: CASSQTMLLGELFF

clone_size: .
j_call: TRBJ2-3
v_call: TRBV7-2
d_call: TRBD2
cdr3_nt: TGTGCCAGCGGGACTAGCGGTAGCACAGATACGCAGTATTTT
cdr3_aa: CASGTSGSTDTQYF

clone_size: .
j_call: TRBJ2-7
v_call: TRBV19
d_call: .
cdr3_nt: TGTGCCAGTAGTATTGCGTCATACTCCTACGAGCAGTACTTC
cdr3_aa: CASSIASYSYEQYF

clone_size: .
j_call: TRBJ2-7
v_call: TRBV7-2
d_call: TRBD2
cdr3_nt: TGTGCCAGCAGTTATAGCGGGAACTACGAGCAGTACTTC
cdr3_aa: CASSYSGNYEQYF

clone_size: once
j_call: TRBJ2-3
v_call: TRBV7-9
d_call: .
cdr3_nt: TGTGCCAGCACCAAACACAAACTCACAGATACGCAGTATTTT
cdr3_aa: CASTKHKLTDTQYF

clone_size: few
j_call: TRBJ2-2
v_call: TRBV7-8
d_call: .
cdr3_nt: TGTGCCAGCAGCTTTACCGGGGAGCTGTTTTTT
cdr3_aa: CASSFTGELFF

clone_size: .
j_call: TRBJ2-1
v_call: TRBV24-1
d_call: TRBD2
cdr3_nt: TGTGCCACCAGTGGCCCGGGACTAGCGGCCTACAATGAGCAGTTCTTC
cdr3_aa: CATSGPGLAAYNEQFF

clone_size: .
j_call: TRBJ2-7
v_call: TRBV11-2
d_call: .
cdr3_nt: TGTGCCAGCAGCTTAGTAGCGGAGCGCTACGAGCAGTACTTC
cdr3_aa: CASSLVAERYEQYF

clone_size: .
j_call: TRBJ1-1
v_call: TRBV11-2
d_call: .
cdr3_nt: TGTGCCAGCAGCTTAGGCGGTGGGCTGAACGCTTTCTTT
cdr3_aa: CASSLGGGLNAFF

clone_size: once
j_call: TRBJ1-3
v_call: TRBV2
d_call: TRBD1
cdr3_nt: TGTGCCAGCAGTCGACAGGGCGTCCTGGCTGGAAACACCATATATTTT
cdr3_aa: CASSRQGVLAGNTIYF

clone_size: .
j_call: TRBJ1-2
v_call: TRBV9
d_call: .
cdr3_nt: TGTGCCAGCAGCCCTACTCACTATGGCTACACCTTC
cdr3_aa: CASSPTHYGYTF

clone_size: few
j_call: TRBJ2-3
v_call: TRBV5-4
d_call: TRBD1
cdr3_nt: TGTGCCAGCAGCTTGAAACAGGGGGCCATGAATACGCAGTATTTT
cdr3_aa: CASSLKQGAMNTQYF

clone_size: medium-sized
j_call: TRBJ2-7
v_call: TRBV2
d_call: TRBD1
cdr3_nt: TGTGCCAGCTCCCATACAGGGGGCGATAGTTACGAGCAGTACTTC
cdr3_aa: CASSHTGGDSYEQYF

clone_size: .
j_call: TRBJ1-5
v_call: TRBV28
d_call: .
cdr3_nt: TGTGCCAGCAGTTTAGGGGGGCGGTATCAGCCCCAGCATTTT
cdr3_aa: CASSLGGRYQPQHF

clone_size: .
j_call: TRBJ2-3
v_call: TRBV12-3/TRBV12-4
d_call: TRBD2
cdr3_nt: TGTGCCAGCAGTTCGGGGGGTAACACAGATACGCAGTATTTT
cdr3_aa: CASSSGGNTDTQYF

clone_size: .
j_call: TRBJ2-1
v_call: TRBV6-5
d_call: .
cdr3_nt: TGTGCCAACATTTACACCAGTGAGCAGTTCTTC
cdr3_aa: CANIYTSEQFF

clone_size: few
j_call: TRBJ2-3
v_call: TRBV15
d_call: .
cdr3_nt: TGTGCCACCAGCAGAGTATACACAGATACGCAGTATTTT
cdr3_aa: CATSRVYTDTQYF

clone_size: .
j_call: TRBJ2-1
v_call: TRBV5-1
d_call: TRBD2
cdr3_nt: TGCGCCAGTAAGCGGGAGCCTACCTACAATGAGCAGTTCTTC
cdr3_aa: CASKREPTYNEQFF

clone_size: .
j_call: TRBJ2-3
v_call: TRBV6-1
d_call: TRBD1
cdr3_nt: TGTGCCAGCAGTGAAGTGGGGCAGGGACAGGGTTACGATACGCAGTATTTT
cdr3_aa: CASSEVGQGQGYDTQYF

clone_size: .
j_call: TRBJ2-2
v_call: TRBV6-2/TRBV6-3
d_call: TRBD2
cdr3_nt: TGTGCCAGCAGTTACCATCCCAGCGGGGGGTCCACCGGGGAGCTGTTTTTT
cdr3_aa: CASSYHPSGGSTGELFF